The clone carrying this T cell receptor (beta chain) showed up just once. With 60 Vbeta and 13 Jbeta primers, the PCR was carried out. Produced via immunoSEQ multiplex PCR; TCRdb's table is partial and in-frame only. The sample lists 150,000 to 200,000 clones; roughly three quarters were seen once. The germline gives CDR1 SGHRS, CDR2 YFSETQ. The CDR3 loop spans 12 amino acids. V was trimmed by 2 bases and J by 10 bases, leaving 10 bases between them. These data are taken from a study of cytomegalovirus exposure and HLA in healthy donors. Sequenced material: PBMCs. The V call is TRBV5-1, the J call TRBJ2-1; TRBD1 might be the D (6 bases). The receptor's source is a male donor in good health and CMV-seronegative. The CDR3 here is CASSLSGVEQFF. CDR3 nucleotides: TGCGCCAGCAGCTTATCAGGGGTGGAGCAGTTCTTC.